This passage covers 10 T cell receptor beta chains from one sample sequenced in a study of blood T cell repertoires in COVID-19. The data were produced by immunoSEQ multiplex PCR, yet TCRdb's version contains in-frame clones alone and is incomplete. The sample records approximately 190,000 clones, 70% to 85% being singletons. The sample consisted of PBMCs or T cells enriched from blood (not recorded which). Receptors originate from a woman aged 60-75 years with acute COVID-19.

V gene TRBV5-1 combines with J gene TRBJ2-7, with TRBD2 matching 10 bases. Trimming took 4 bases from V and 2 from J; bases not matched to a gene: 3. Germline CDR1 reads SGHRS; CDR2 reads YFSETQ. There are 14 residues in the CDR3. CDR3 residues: CASSRSGGAYEQYV. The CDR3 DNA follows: TGCGCCAGCAGCCGGAGCGGGGGGGCCTACGAGCAGTACGTC.

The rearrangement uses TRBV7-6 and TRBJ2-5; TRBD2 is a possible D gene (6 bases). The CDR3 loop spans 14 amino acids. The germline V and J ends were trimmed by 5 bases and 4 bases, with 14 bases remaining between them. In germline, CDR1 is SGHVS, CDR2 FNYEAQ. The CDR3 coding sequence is TGTGCCAGCAGCCAAGAAGCGGGTCGAGAGACCCAGTACTTC. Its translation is CASSQEAGRETQYF. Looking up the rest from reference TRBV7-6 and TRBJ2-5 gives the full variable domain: GAGVSQSPRYKVTKRGQDVALRCDPISGHVSLYWYRQALGQGPEFLTYFNYEAQQDKSGLPNDRFSAERPEGSISTLTIQRTEQRDSAMYRCASSQEAGRETQYFGPGTRLLVL.

The CDR3 coding sequence is TGTGCCAGTAGTCCCGACAGGGGGCTCGGGCCCCAGCATTTT. As protein: CASSPDRGLGPQHF. This rearrangement joins TRBV19 to TRBJ1-5; 10 nucleotides agree with TRBD1. Germline CDR1 is LNHDA and CDR2 is SQIVND (reference sequence). J was trimmed by 9 bases and V by 5 bases; bases with no gene match: 7. The CDR3 covers 14 residues. Together with reference TRBV19 and TRBJ1-5, the CDR3 gives the full variable domain: DGGITQSPKYLFRKEGQNVTLSCEQNLNHDAMYWYRQDPGQGLRLIYYSQIVNDFQKGDIAEGYSVSREKKESFPLTVTSAQKNPTAFYLCASSPDRGLGPQHFGDGTRLSIL.

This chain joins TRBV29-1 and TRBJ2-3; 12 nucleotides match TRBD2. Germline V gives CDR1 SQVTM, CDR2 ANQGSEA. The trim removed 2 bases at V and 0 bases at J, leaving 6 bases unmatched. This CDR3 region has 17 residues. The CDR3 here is CSVELAGGPPSTDTQYF. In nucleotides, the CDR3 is TGCAGCGTTGAACTAGCGGGGGGGCCTCCCAGCACAGATACGCAGTATTTT.

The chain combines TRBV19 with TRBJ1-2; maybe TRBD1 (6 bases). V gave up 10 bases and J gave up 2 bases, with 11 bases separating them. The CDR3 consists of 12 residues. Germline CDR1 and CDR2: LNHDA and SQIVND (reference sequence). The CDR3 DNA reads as TGTGCCATCCAACAGGGAAACTATGGCTACACCTTC. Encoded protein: CAIQQGNYGYTF.

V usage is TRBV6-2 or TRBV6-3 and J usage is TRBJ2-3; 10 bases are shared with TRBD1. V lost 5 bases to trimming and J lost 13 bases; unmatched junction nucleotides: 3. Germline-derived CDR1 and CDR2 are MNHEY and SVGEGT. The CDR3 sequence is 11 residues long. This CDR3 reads CASSAGTGEYF. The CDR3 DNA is TGTGCCAGCAGTGCCGGGACAGGGGAGTATTTT.

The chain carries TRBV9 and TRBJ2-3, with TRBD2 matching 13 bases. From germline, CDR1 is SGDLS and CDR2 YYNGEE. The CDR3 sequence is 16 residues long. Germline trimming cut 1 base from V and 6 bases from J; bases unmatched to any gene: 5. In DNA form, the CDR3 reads TGTGCCAGCAGCGTATTACTAGCGGGGGGGCGTGATACGCAGTATTTT. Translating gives CASSVLLAGGRDTQYF.

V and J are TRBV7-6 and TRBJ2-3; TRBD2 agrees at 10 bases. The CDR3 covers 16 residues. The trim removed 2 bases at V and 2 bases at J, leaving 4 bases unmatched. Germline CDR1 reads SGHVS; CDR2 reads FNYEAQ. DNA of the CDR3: TGTGCCAGCAGCTTAAGGACTAGCGGAATCACAGATACGCAGTATTTT. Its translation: CASSLRTSGITDTQYF.

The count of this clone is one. The CDR3 reads CASSVAESGRNNEQFF. The CDR3 bases are TGTGCCAGCAGCGTAGCTGAAAGCGGGAGGAATAATGAGCAGTTCTTC. V usage is TRBV9 and J usage is TRBJ2-1; TRBD2 matches at 9 bases. This CDR3 comprises 16 residues. With 0 bases clipped from V and 7 bases from J, the junction kept 8 bases outside the gene matches. Germline V lookup: CDR1 SGDLS, CDR2 YYNGEE.

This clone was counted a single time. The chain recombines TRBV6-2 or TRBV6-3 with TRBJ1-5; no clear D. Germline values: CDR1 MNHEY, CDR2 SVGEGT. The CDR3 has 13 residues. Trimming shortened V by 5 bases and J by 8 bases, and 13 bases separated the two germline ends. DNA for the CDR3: TGTGCCAGCAGTGAGCCTAGTTTTGAGCCCCAGCATTTT. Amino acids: CASSEPSFEPQHF.